The 15 T cell receptor beta chains below were found in one sample sequenced in a study of identical twins. Via MiXCR, TCRdb re-called the 5' RACE reads, giving one row per CDR3 protein. This repertoire shows around 670,000 distinct CDR3 sequences, less than 7% found once; its top ten account for about 2%. The source material was naive T cells sorted from blood. The receptors originated from a young man in good health.

This clonotype was seen ten or more times. V usage is TRBV3-1 and J usage is TRBJ2-7; D unresolved. CDR3 length: 11 residues. The germline CDR1 and CDR2 sequences are LGHDT and YNNKEL (reference sequence). V shed 1 base and J shed 6 bases, with 4 bases lying between them. The CDR3 region is CASSQATEQYF. CDR3 nucleotide sequence: TGTGCCAGCAGCCAAGCGACCGAGCAGTACTTC.

A few counts support this clonotype. The CDR3 sequence: CASRGSGTHTEAFF. In DNA form, the CDR3 reads TGCGCCAGCAGAGGTTCGGGAACCCACACTGAAGCTTTCTTT. The chain links TRBV5-1 to TRBJ1-1; D remains unclear. Germline V gene lookup returns CDR1 SGHRS and CDR2 YFSETQ. The V and J ends lost 5 bases and 3 bases respectively, with 14 bases between them. CDR3 length: 14 residues. Drawing the rest from reference TRBV5-1 and TRBJ1-1, the complete variable domain is KAGVTQTPRYLIKTRGQQVTLSCSPISGHRSVSWYQQTPGQGLQFLFEYFSETQRNKGNFPGRFSGRQFSNSRSEMNVSTLELGDSALYLCASRGSGTHTEAFFGQGTRLTVV.

V gene TRBV11-2 combines with J gene TRBJ2-3; 8 bases match TRBD2. This CDR3 is built from 15 residues. Germline V gives CDR1 SGHAT, CDR2 FQNNGV. J lost 4 bases, V lost 5 bases, and 8 bases had no gene match. In DNA form, the CDR3 reads TGTGCCAGCAGCCAAGAGGCGGGAGGTGCAGATACGCAGTATTTT. This translates into CASSQEAGGADTQYF.

This clonotype was seen ten or more times. The rearrangement links TRBV27 to TRBJ2-4, with D possibly TRBD2 on 7 matching bases. This CDR3 spans 13 amino acids. The ends were cut back, 7 bases at V and 8 bases at J, with 15 bases in the middle. From germline, CDR1 is MNHEY and CDR2 SMNVEV (reference sequence). The CDR3 DNA is TGTGCCAGCACGAAGAGGGAGGGGGACATTCAGTACTTC. Residues: CASTKREGDIQYF.

This clonotype was counted at least ten times. The rearrangement links TRBV6-5 to TRBJ1-1, with 10 bases matching TRBD1. Germline V gives CDR1 MNHEY, CDR2 SVGAGI. The CDR3 is made up of 12 amino acids. The trim removed 2 bases at V and 11 bases at J, leaving 2 bases unmatched. The CDR3: CASSYGTGDAFF. As DNA, the CDR3 is TGTGCCAGCAGTTACGGGACAGGGGATGCTTTCTTT.

This clonotype was recorded a few times. The V and J genes are TRBV18 and TRBJ1-4, with D uncertain. CDR3 length equals 12 residues. Germline CDR1 and CDR2: KGHSH and LQKENI. V lost 3 bases and J lost 7, with 6 bases in between. The CDR3 DNA follows: TGTGCCAGCTCACCTGCGGGTGAAAAACTGTTTTTT. This sequence encodes CASSPAGEKLFF. The variable domain in full, with the rest retrieved from reference TRBV18 and TRBJ1-4, is NAGVMQNPRHLVRRRGQEARLRCSPMKGHSHVYWYRQLPEEGLKFMVYLQKENIIDESGMPKERFSAEFPKEGPSILRIQQVVRGDSAAYFCASSPAGEKLFFGSGTQLSVL.

V is TRBV4-2 and J is TRBJ2-6, with D hard to call. CDR1 and CDR2 (germline): LGHNA, YNFKEQ. The CDR3 runs to 19 residues. V lost 0 bases and J lost 0, with 15 bases in between. CDR3 protein: CASSQDGWRLGSGANVLTF. For the CDR3, the DNA is TGTGCCAGCAGCCAAGATGGGTGGCGGTTGGGCTCTGGGGCCAACGTCCTGACTTTC.

This clonotype was found a few times. The chain couples TRBV20-1 to TRBJ2-7; 11 nucleotides line up with TRBD2. This CDR3 spans 13 amino acids. With 3 bases clipped from V and 9 bases from J, the junction kept 7 bases outside the gene matches. CDR1 and CDR2 from the germline V gene are DFQATT and SNEGSKA (reference sequence). Here the CDR3 DNA reads TGCAGTGCTAGGGGTAGCGGGAGGGAATGGCAGTACTTC. This translates into CSARGSGREWQYF.

The rearrangement joins TRBV12-3 or TRBV12-4 to TRBJ2-5; D is perhaps TRBD2 (6 bases). This CDR3 is built from 15 residues. Trimming pared 3 bases from V and 4 bases from J, leaving 15 bases between. The CDR3 nucleotides read TGTGCCAGCAGTTTTTTGCGGGATCTCTCAGAGACCCAGTACTTC. Translating it yields CASSFLRDLSETQYF.

This clonotype appeared many times. The chain employs TRBV28 and TRBJ2-2, with 7 positions matching TRBD2. The CDR3 loop spans 16 amino acids. Trimming removed 1 base from V and 8 bases from J; junction bases left unmatched: 10. From germline, CDR1 is MDHEN and CDR2 SYDVKM. The CDR3 sequence: CASSLSLTSEYGELFF. The CDR3 DNA reads TGTGCCAGCAGTTTATCCCTCACTAGCGAGTATGGGGAGCTGTTTTTT.

In this sample, this clonotype turned up many times. This chain links TRBV7-9 with TRBJ2-1, with TRBD2 matching over 7 bases. This CDR3 region has 16 residues. V was pared by 1 base and J by 0 bases, with 3 bases of the junction left unmatched. The germline V gene has CDR1 SEHNR and CDR2 FQNEAQ (reference sequence). This CDR3 is CASSLGGRGSYNEQFF. The CDR3 DNA is TGTGCCAGCAGCTTAGGAGGGAGGGGCTCCTACAATGAGCAGTTCTTC.

This clonotype was picked up a small number of times. This sequence joins TRBV30 and TRBJ2-3; the match to TRBD2 covers 9 bases. Germline V gene data show CDR1 as GTSNPN and CDR2 as SVGIG (reference sequence). Trimming at V came to 8 bases and at J to 1 base, leaving 13 bases not matched to a gene. The CDR3 runs to 16 residues. DNA for the CDR3: TGTGCCAATGCAGCGGGAGGACGTATTGGCACAGATACGCAGTATTTT. This translates into CANAAGGRIGTDTQYF.

The chain recombines TRBV5-1 with TRBJ2-7; D is ambiguous. The V gene lost 0 bases and the J gene lost 6 bases, with 10 bases spanning the gap. The germline gives CDR1 SGHRS, CDR2 YFSETQ. This CDR3 comprises 13 residues. CDR3 region: CASSLESRSEQYF. The CDR3 bases are TGCGCCAGCAGCTTGGAAAGCCGGAGCGAGCAGTACTTC.

As to this clonotype: A read error may explain this, as a much larger clone is one base away. The chain is built from TRBV7-2 and TRBJ2-1; D gene unclear. This CDR3 has 12 residues. V lost 2 bases and J lost 10, with 9 bases in between. Germline CDR1 SGHTA, CDR2 FQGNSA. Written as DNA, the CDR3 is TGTGCCAGCAGCTTACGACTCGACGAGCAGTTCTTC. Its translation: CASSLRLDEQFF.

There are a few counts of this clonotype. V is TRBV7-6 and J is TRBJ2-1, with 12 bases matching TRBD2. The CDR3 has 16 residues. V lost 1 base, J lost 5 bases, and 3 bases stayed unmatched. Germline CDR1 is SGHVS and CDR2 is FNYEAQ. CDR3 bases: TGTGCCAGCAGCTTAGTACTAGCGGGAGGCCACAATGAGCAGTTCTTC. Its protein product is CASSLVLAGGHNEQFF.